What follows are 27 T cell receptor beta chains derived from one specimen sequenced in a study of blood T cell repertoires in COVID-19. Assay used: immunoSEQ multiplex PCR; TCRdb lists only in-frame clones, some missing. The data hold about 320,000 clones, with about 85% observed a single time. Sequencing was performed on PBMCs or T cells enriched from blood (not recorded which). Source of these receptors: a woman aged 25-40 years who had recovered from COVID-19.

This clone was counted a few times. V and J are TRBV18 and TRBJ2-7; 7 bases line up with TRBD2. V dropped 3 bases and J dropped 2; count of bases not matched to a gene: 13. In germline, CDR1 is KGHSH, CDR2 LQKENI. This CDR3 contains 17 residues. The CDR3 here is CASSPGRLSGSPYEQYF. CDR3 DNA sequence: TGTGCCAGCTCACCCGGGAGGTTGTCAGGGTCCCCCTACGAGCAGTACTTC.

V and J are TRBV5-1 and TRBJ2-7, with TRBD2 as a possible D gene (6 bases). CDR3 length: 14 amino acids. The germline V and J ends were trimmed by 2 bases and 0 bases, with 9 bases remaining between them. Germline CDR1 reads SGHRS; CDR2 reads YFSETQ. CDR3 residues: CASSFGGSSYEQYF. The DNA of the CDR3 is TGCGCCAGCAGCTTCGGGGGTAGCTCCTACGAGCAGTACTTC.

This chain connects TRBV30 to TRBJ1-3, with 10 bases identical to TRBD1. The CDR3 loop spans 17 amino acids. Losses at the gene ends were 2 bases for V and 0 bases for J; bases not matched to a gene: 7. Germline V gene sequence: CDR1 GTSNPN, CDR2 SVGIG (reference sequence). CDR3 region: CAWSRTGGTVSGNTIYF. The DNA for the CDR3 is TGTGCCTGGAGTAGGACAGGGGGGACCGTCTCTGGAAACACCATATATTTT.

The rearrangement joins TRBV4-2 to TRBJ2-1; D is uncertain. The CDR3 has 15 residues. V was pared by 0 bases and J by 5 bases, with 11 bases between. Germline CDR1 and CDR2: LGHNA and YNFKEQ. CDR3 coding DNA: TGTGCCAGCAGCCAAGATGTAGGAGCCGACAATGAGCAGTTCTTC. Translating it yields CASSQDVGADNEQFF.

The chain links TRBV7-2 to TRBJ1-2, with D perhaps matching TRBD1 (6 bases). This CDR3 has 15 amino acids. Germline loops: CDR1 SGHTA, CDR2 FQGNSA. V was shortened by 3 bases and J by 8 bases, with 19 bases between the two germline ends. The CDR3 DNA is TGTGCCAGCAGCTTCGCGCGGGGGCCCGGGGGGGGCTACACCTTC. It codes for CASSFARGPGGGYTF.

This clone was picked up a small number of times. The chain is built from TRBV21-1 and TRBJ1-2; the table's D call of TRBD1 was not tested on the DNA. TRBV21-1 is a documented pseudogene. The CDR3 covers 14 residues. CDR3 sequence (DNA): TGTGCCAGCAGCCCAACAGACAGGTCCTATGGCTACACCTTC. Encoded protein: CASSPTDRSYGYTF.

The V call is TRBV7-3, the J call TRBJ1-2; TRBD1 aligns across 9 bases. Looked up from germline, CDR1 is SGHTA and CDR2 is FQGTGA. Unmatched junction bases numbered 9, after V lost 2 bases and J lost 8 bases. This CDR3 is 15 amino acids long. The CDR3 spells CASSLGPGQGEGYTF. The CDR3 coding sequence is TGTGCCAGCAGCTTAGGTCCGGGACAGGGAGAAGGCTACACCTTC.

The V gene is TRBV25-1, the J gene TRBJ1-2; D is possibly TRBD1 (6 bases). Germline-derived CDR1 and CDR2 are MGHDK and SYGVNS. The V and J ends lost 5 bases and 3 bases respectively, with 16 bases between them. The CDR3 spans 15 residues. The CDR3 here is CASSNARGRDYGYTF. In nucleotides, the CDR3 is TGTGCCAGCAGTAACGCCAGGGGCAGGGACTATGGCTACACCTTC.

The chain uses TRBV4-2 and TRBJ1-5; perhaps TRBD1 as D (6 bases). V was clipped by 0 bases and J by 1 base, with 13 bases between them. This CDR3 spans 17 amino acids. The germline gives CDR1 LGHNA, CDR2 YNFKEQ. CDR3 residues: CASSQDQGQGSNQPQHF. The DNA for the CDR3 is TGTGCCAGCAGCCAAGATCAGGGACAAGGGAGCAATCAGCCCCAGCATTTT.

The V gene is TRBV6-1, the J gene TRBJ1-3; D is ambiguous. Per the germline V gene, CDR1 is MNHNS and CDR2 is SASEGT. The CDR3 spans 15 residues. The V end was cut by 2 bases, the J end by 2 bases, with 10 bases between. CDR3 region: CASSERGSAGNTIYF. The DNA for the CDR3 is TGTGCCAGCAGTGAACGGGGTTCGGCTGGAAACACCATATATTTT.

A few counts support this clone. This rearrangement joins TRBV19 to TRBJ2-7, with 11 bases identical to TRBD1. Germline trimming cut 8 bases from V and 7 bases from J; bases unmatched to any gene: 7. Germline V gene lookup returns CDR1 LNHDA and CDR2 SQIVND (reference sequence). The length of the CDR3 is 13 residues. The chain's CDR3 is CASGWDRGREQYF. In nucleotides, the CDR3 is TGTGCCAGTGGATGGGACAGGGGGAGGGAGCAGTACTTC.

The CDR3, as DNA: TGTGCCAGCAATCCACTAGCGGGATCGAACACCGGGGAGCTGTTTTTT. This gives the protein CASNPLAGSNTGELFF. The V and J genes are TRBV2 and TRBJ2-2; 10 bases are shared with TRBD2. The CDR3 consists of 16 residues. Germline assignment: CDR1 SNHLY and CDR2 FYNNEI. Trimming cost V 7 bases and J 0 bases; bases outside gene matches: 5. Looking up the rest from reference TRBV2 and TRBJ2-2 gives the full variable domain: EPEVTQTPSHQVTQMGQEVILRCVPISNHLYFYWYRQILGQKVEFLVSFYNNEISEKSEIFDDQFSVERPDGSNFTLKIRSTKLEDSAMYFCASNPLAGSNTGELFFGEGSRLTVL.

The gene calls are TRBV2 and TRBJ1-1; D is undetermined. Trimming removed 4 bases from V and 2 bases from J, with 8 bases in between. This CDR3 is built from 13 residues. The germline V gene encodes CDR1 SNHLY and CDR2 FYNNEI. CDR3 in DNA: TGTGCCAGCAGTGTCGGCGGTAACACTGAAGCTTTCTTT. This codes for CASSVGGNTEAFF. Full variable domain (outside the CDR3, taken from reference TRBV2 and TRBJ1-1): EPEVTQTPSHQVTQMGQEVILRCVPISNHLYFYWYRQILGQKVEFLVSFYNNEISEKSEIFDDQFSVERPDGSNFTLKIRSTKLEDSAMYFCASSVGGNTEAFFGQGTRLTVV.

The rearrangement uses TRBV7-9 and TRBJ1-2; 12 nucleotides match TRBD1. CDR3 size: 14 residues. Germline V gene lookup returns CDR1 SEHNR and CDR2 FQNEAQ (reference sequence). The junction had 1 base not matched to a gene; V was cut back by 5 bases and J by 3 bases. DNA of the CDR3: TGTGCCAGCAGCGGGACAGGGGGCGACTATGGCTACACCTTC. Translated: CASSGTGGDYGYTF. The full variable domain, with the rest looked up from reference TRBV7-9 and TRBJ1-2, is DTGVSQNPRHKITKRGQNVTFRCDPISEHNRLYWYRQTLGQGPEFLTYFQNEAQLEKSRLLSDRFSAERPKGSFSTLEIQRTEQGDSAMYLCASSGTGGDYGYTFGSGTRLTVV.

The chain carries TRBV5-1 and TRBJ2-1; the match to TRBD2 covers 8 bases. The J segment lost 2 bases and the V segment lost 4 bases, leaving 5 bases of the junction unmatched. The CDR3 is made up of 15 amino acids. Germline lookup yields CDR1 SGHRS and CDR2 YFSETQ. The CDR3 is CASSENGGAYNEQFF. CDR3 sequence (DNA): TGCGCCAGCAGCGAAAACGGGGGGGCCTACAATGAGCAGTTCTTC.

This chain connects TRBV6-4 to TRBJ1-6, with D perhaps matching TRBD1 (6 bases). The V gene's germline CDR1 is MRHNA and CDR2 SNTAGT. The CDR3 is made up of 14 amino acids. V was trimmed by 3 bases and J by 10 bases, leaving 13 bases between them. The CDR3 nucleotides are TGTGCCAGCAGTGAACAGGGCTCGAACTCACCCCTCCACTTT. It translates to CASSEQGSNSPLHF.

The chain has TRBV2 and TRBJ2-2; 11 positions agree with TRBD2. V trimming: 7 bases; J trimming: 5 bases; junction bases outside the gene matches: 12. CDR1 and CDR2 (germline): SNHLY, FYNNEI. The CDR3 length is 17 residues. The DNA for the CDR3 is TGTGCCAGCAAAAAGGAGCTAGCGGGGGGTGAAACCGGGGAGCTGTTTTTT. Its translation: CASKKELAGGETGELFF.

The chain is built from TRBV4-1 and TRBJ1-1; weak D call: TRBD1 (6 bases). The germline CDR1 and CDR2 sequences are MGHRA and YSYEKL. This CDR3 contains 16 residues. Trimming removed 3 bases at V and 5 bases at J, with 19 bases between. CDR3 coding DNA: TGCGCCAGCAGCCAGGGACACGTGGAGCAGGGAACTGAAGCTTTCTTT. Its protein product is CASSQGHVEQGTEAFF.

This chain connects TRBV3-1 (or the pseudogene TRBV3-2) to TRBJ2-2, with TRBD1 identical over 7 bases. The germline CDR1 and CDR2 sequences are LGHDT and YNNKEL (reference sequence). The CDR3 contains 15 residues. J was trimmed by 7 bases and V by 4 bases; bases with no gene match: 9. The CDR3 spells CASSRATGNGGELFF. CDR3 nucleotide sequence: TGTGCCAGCAGCCGAGCGACAGGGAATGGCGGGGAGCTGTTTTTT.

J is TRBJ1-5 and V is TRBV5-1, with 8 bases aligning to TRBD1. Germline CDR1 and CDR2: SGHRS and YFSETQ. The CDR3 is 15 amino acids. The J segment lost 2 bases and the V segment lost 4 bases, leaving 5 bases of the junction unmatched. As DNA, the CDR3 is TGCGCCAGCAGCGAGACAGGGGACCGCAATCAGCCCCAGCATTTT. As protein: CASSETGDRNQPQHF.

The CDR3 nucleotides are TGTGCCAGCAGCAAAGCCCTACAGGGTAACACTGAAGCTTTCTTT. It yields the protein CASSKALQGNTEAFF. The gene calls are TRBV7-9 and TRBJ1-1; weak D call: TRBD1 (6 bases). The V and J ends lost 5 bases and 2 bases respectively, with 15 bases between them. The V gene's germline CDR1 is SEHNR and CDR2 FQNEAQ (reference sequence). The CDR3 spans 15 residues. Full variable domain (remainder filled in from reference TRBV7-9 and TRBJ1-1): DTGVSQNPRHKITKRGQNVTFRCDPISEHNRLYWYRQTLGQGPEFLTYFQNEAQLEKSRLLSDRFSAERPKGSFSTLEIQRTEQGDSAMYLCASSKALQGNTEAFFGQGTRLTVV.

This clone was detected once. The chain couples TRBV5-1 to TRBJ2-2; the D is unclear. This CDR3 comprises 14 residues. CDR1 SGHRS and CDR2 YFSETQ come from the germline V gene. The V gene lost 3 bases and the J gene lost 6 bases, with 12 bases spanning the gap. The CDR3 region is CASSSTVNSGELFF. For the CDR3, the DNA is TGCGCCAGCAGCTCGACTGTAAATTCCGGGGAGCTGTTTTTT.

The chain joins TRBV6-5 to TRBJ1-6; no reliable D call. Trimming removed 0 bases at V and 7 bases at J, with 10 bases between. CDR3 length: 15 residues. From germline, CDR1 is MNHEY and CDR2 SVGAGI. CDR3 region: CASSYSGSGNSPLHF. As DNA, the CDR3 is TGTGCCAGCAGTTACTCGGGCTCCGGAAATTCACCCCTCCACTTT.

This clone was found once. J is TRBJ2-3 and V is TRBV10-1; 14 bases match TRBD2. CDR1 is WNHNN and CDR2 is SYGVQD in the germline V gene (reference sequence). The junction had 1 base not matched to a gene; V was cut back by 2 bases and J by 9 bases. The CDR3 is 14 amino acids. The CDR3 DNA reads TGCGCCAGCAGTGAGGGACTAGCGGGGGGCACGCAGTATTTT. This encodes CASSEGLAGGTQYF.

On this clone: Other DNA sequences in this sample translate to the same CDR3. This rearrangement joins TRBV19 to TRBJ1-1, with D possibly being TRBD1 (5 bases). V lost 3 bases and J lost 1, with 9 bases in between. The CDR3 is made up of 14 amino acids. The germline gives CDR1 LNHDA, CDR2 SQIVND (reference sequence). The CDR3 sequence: CASSIGQGNTEAFF. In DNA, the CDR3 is TGTGCCAGTAGTATTGGTCAGGGGAACACTGAAGCTTTCTTT.

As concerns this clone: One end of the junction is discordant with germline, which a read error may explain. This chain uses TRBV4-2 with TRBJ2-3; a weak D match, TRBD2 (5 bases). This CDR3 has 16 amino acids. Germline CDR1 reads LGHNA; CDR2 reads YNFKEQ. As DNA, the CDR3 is TGTGCCAGCAGCCAAGAAACTAGTCCCCGCACGGATACGCAGTATTTT. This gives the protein CASSQETSPRTDTQYF.

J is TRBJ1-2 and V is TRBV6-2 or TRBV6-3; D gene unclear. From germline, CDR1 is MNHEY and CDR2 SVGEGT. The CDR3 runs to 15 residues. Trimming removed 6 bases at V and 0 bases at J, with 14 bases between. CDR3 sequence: CASSRELPTNYGYTF. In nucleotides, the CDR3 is TGTGCCAGCAGCCGGGAGCTACCAACTAACTATGGCTACACCTTC.